This T cell receptor (beta chain) was identified during a study of glioma-infiltrating T cells after dendritic cell vaccination. Study-level information: Between about 2003 and 2013, patients got autologous tumor lysate-pulsed dendritic cell vaccines. The vaccine used monocyte-derived dendritic cells pulsed overnight with autologous tumor lysate. Notes on the study in general: Patients with more pretreatment TILs had longer time to progression and survival.

No glioblastoma patient carried an isocitrate dehydrogenase mutation. The data were produced by immunoSEQ multiplex PCR, yet TCRdb's version contains in-frame clones alone and is incomplete. This table has about 82,000 clones, roughly 90% appearing once. The CDR3 runs to 13 residues. Germline V gives CDR1 SGHNT, CDR2 YYREEE (reference sequence). V dropped 2 bases and J dropped 6; count of bases not matched to a gene: 5. Worth noting for this clone: Antigen: not known.

The chain carries TRBV5-4 and TRBJ2-7; 7 bases match TRBD1. The receptor was isolated from a human donor with glioblastoma. The sample here was blood, taken before dendritic cell vaccination. CDR3 nucleotide sequence: TGTGCCAGCAGCTTACTAACAGGGGTCGAGCAGTACTTC. As protein: CASSLLTGVEQYF.